This passage covers 28 T cell receptor beta chains from one sample sequenced in a study of blood T cell repertoires in COVID-19. The table came from immunoSEQ multiplex PCR; TCRdb's copy has only in-frame clones and leaves some out. This sample has about 200,000 clones, with approximately 86% found just once. The sequenced sample consisted of peripheral blood. Every receptor here comes from a man between 60 and 75 years old with COVID-19, enrolled during active disease.

J is TRBJ2-7 and V is TRBV7-9; 9 nucleotides match TRBD2. Germline loops: CDR1 SEHNR, CDR2 FQNEAQ (reference sequence). V shed 3 bases and J 0 bases; nucleotides not matched to a gene: 0. This CDR3 comprises 14 residues. The CDR3 DNA sequence: TGTGCCAGCAGCTTTAGCGGGAGCTCCTACGAGCAGTACTTC. It codes for CASSFSGSSYEQYF.

The V and J genes are TRBV28 and TRBJ2-2; 8 nucleotides line up with TRBD2. CDR3 length: 16 residues. With 5 bases clipped from V and 4 bases from J, the junction kept 9 bases outside the gene matches. CDR1 is MDHEN, CDR2 SYDVKM, per germline. The CDR3 bases are TGTGCCAGCAGTCCATCGTACGGGAGGGCCACCGGGGAGCTGTTTTTT. Amino acid sequence: CASSPSYGRATGELFF.

This chain links TRBV4-3 with TRBJ1-2; possibly TRBD1 for D (6 bases). Germline CDR1 and CDR2: LGHNA and YSLEER. This CDR3 has 14 amino acids. Trimming took 0 bases from V and 5 from J, leaving 10 bases between them. This CDR3 reads CASSQEGGSYGYTF. The CDR3 DNA is TGCGCCAGCAGCCAAGAAGGGGGAAGTTATGGCTACACCTTC.

This sequence joins TRBV6-5 and TRBJ2-7; the D gene is possibly TRBD1 (5 bases). The CDR3 runs 15 residues. Deletions cut 6 bases from V and 3 bases from J, with 18 bases between. Per germline, CDR1 MNHEY and CDR2 SVGAGI. In DNA form, the CDR3 reads TGTGCCAGCAGAGTGACAGCTGCCTTCTACTACGAGCAGTACTTC. Its translation is CASRVTAAFYYEQYF.

J is TRBJ2-1 and V is TRBV28; the match to TRBD2 covers 8 bases. In germline, CDR1 is MDHEN, CDR2 SYDVKM. This CDR3 is built from 18 residues. J was trimmed by 0 bases and V by 10 bases; bases with no gene match: 17. In DNA form, the CDR3 reads TGTGCCACACACGGGGTTAGCGGGGCTTTTAGCTCCTACAATGAGCAGTTCTTC. Protein product: CATHGVSGAFSSYNEQFF.

This chain joins TRBV12-3 or TRBV12-4 and TRBJ1-2; perhaps TRBD1 as D (5 bases). V was shortened by 5 bases and J by 14 bases, with 18 bases between the two germline ends. This CDR3 spans 12 amino acids. DNA of the CDR3: TGTGCCAGCAGTGCGGGACTACTCGTCGGGACCTTC. Amino acid sequence: CASSAGLLVGTF.

The chain carries TRBV28 and TRBJ1-2; 10 positions agree with TRBD1. V lost 5 bases, J lost 9 bases, and 12 bases stayed unmatched. Germline CDR1 MDHEN, CDR2 SYDVKM. The CDR3 sequence is 15 residues long. CDR3 bases: TGTGCCAGCAGTCTTGGGACAGGGGCATCAACGCGCTACACCTTC. It is translated as CASSLGTGASTRYTF.

The rearrangement joins TRBV27 to TRBJ2-2; a weak D match, TRBD1 (6 bases). The V gene's germline CDR1 is MNHEY and CDR2 SMNVEV (reference sequence). The V end lost 6 bases, the J end lost 4 bases, and 15 bases lay between the germline ends. This CDR3 contains 15 residues. The chain's CDR3 is CASRMGQILTGELFF. CDR3 nucleotides: TGTGCCAGCAGGATGGGACAAATACTCACCGGGGAGCTGTTTTTT.

V is TRBV4-2 and J is TRBJ1-1; D is perhaps TRBD1 (5 bases). Germline CDR1 and CDR2: LGHNA and YNFKEQ. The CDR3 has 15 residues. Trimming left V 0 bases short and J 5 bases short, with 13 bases between. The CDR3 coding sequence is TGTGCCAGCAGCCAAGATGGCGGGGGAAGGACTGAAGCTTTCTTT. Residues: CASSQDGGGRTEAFF.

The chain joins TRBV19 to TRBJ2-5; 8 bases are a match to TRBD1. In germline, CDR1 is LNHDA, CDR2 SQIVND (reference sequence). J lost 4 bases, V lost 7 bases, and 8 bases had no gene match. The CDR3 contains 14 residues. CDR3 in DNA: TGTGCCAGTATGGGGCAGGGGGCTGGAGAGACCCAGTACTTC. Amino acid sequence: CASMGQGAGETQYF.

The chain links TRBV5-1 to TRBJ1-5, with 7 bases lining up with TRBD1. The CDR3 totals 15 residues. Germline lookup yields CDR1 SGHRS and CDR2 YFSETQ. With V trimmed by 4 bases and J by 0 bases, 4 bases remained unmatched. CDR3 DNA sequence: TGCGCCAGCAGCAGGTGGACAGGTAGCAATCAGCCCCAGCATTTT. Encoded protein: CASSRWTGSNQPQHF.

The V and J genes are TRBV7-9 and TRBJ1-6, with D perhaps TRBD1 (5 bases). Between the trimmed V and J ends, which lost 1 base and 5 bases, there was a span of 12 bases. The germline V gene has CDR1 SEHNR and CDR2 FQNEAQ (reference sequence). The CDR3 spans 16 residues. CDR3 region: CASSLGGGQDNSPLHF. The CDR3 nucleotides are TGTGCCAGCAGCTTAGGGGGCGGTCAGGATAATTCACCCCTCCACTTT.

The rearrangement links TRBV7-3 to TRBJ2-4, with D hard to call. Per germline, CDR1 SGHTA and CDR2 FQGTGA. V lost 4 bases and J 8 bases, leaving 18 bases between the germline ends. The CDR3 is 15 amino acids. The CDR3 DNA sequence: TGTGCCAGCAGCTCCGGCAACTCGGTTGGAGACATTCAGTACTTC. Amino acids: CASSSGNSVGDIQYF.

The chain employs TRBV30 and TRBJ1-1; no definite D call. CDR3 length: 13 amino acids. Trimming shortened V by 3 bases and J by 4 bases, and 12 bases separated the two germline ends. The V gene's germline CDR1 is GTSNPN and CDR2 SVGIG (reference sequence). The CDR3 here is CAWRWLRSTEAFF. CDR3 sequence (DNA): TGTGCCTGGAGGTGGTTGAGGAGCACTGAAGCTTTCTTT.

The chain recombines TRBV7-3 with TRBJ2-2, with 13 bases identical to TRBD2. Germline CDR1 is SGHTA and CDR2 is FQGTGA. This CDR3 contains 19 residues. The junction had 13 bases not matched to a gene; V was cut back by 5 bases and J by 4 bases. CDR3 nucleotides: TGTGCCAGCAGCCCAGGGACTAGCGGGGTCGGTGTTGGCACCGGGGAGCTGTTTTTT. It translates to CASSPGTSGVGVGTGELFF.

The rearrangement joins TRBV18 to TRBJ2-3, with 9 bases lining up with TRBD1. The germline V gene has CDR1 KGHSH and CDR2 LQKENI. The trim removed 6 bases at V and 10 bases at J, leaving 11 bases unmatched. There are 14 residues in the CDR3. As DNA, the CDR3 is TGTGCCAGCTCCTCCGGGACAGGGAGGGAGGCGCAGTATTTT. Translating gives CASSSGTGREAQYF.

The genes are TRBV10-3 and TRBJ2-5, with 7 bases lining up with TRBD2. V shed 6 bases, J shed 7 bases, and the junction held 11 bases outside the gene matches. The CDR3 spans 14 residues. Per the germline V gene, CDR1 is ENHRY and CDR2 is SYGVKD. CDR3 region: CAIRGEGGFATQYF. The CDR3 bases are TGTGCCATCAGGGGTGAGGGAGGGTTTGCGACCCAGTACTTC.

This chain links TRBV19 with TRBJ2-7, with TRBD1 as a possible D gene (6 bases). This CDR3 region has 11 residues. The V end was cut by 5 bases, the J end by 4 bases, with 6 bases between. Germline V gene data show CDR1 as LNHDA and CDR2 as SQIVND (reference sequence). The DNA for the CDR3 is TGTGCCAGTAGTCAGGGGTACGAGCAGTACTTC. This codes for CASSQGYEQYF.

The V gene is TRBV4-2, the J gene TRBJ1-1; D not certain. Germline values: CDR1 LGHNA, CDR2 YNFKEQ. Trimming removed 0 bases from V and 3 bases from J, with 14 bases in between. The CDR3 covers 16 residues. Written as DNA, the CDR3 is TGTGCCAGCAGCCAAGATGGCAGGAATGTGGACACTGAAGCTTTCTTT. Protein: CASSQDGRNVDTEAFF.

The chain uses TRBV28 and TRBJ1-5; weak D call: TRBD1 (5 bases). Per germline, CDR1 MDHEN and CDR2 SYDVKM. Trimming left V 2 bases short and J 6 bases short, with 11 bases between. This CDR3 spans 14 amino acids. CDR3 sequence (DNA): TGTGCCAGCAGTTTAATGGGGGGGAGTCAGCCCCAGCATTTT. This codes for CASSLMGGSQPQHF. Combining the CDR3 with reference TRBV28 and TRBJ1-5 gives the whole variable domain DVKVTQSSRYLVKRTGEKVFLECVQDMDHENMFWYRQDPGLGLRLIYFSYDVKMKEKGDIPEGYSVSREKKERFSLILESASTNQTSMYLCASSLMGGSQPQHFGDGTRLSIL.

J is TRBJ2-3 and V is TRBV15, with 7 positions matching TRBD1. This CDR3 comprises 14 residues. Per the germline V gene, CDR1 is LNHNV and CDR2 is YYDKDF (reference sequence). The V and J ends lost 3 bases and 4 bases, in that order; junction bases with no gene match: 4. The CDR3 sequence: CATSSHRGSDTQYF. CDR3 in DNA: TGTGCCACCAGCAGCCACAGGGGATCAGATACGCAGTATTTT.

The chain couples TRBV10-1 to TRBJ1-1; D is undetermined. The CDR3 is 10 amino acids. Looked up from germline, CDR1 is WNHNN and CDR2 is SYGVQD (reference sequence). Trimming cost V 10 bases and J 3 bases, with 6 bases left between them. The DNA of the CDR3 is TGCGCCAACCGGGACACTGAAGCTTTCTTT. The encoded protein is CANRDTEAFF.

This clone was seen only a few times. The chain combines TRBV6-2 or TRBV6-3 with TRBJ1-3; D unresolved. In germline, CDR1 is MNHEY, CDR2 SVGEGT. V was shortened by 6 bases and J by 4 bases, with 16 bases between the two germline ends. The CDR3 length is 15 residues. This chain's CDR3 is CASSPARVTGNTIYF. The CDR3 coding sequence is TGTGCCAGCAGCCCGGCGCGGGTGACGGGAAACACCATATATTTT.

This chain connects TRBV27 to TRBJ2-7; D is possibly TRBD2 (6 bases). The V gene lost 1 base and the J gene lost 1 base, with 17 bases spanning the gap. Germline CDR1 MNHEY, CDR2 SMNVEV (reference sequence). The CDR3 sequence is 17 residues long. CDR3: CASSLLGRGTSSYEQYF. CDR3 coding DNA: TGTGCCAGCAGTTTATTAGGTCGGGGGACGTCTTCCTACGAGCAGTACTTC.

V usage is TRBV19 and J usage is TRBJ1-2; 7 nucleotides line up with TRBD1. Germline loops: CDR1 LNHDA, CDR2 SQIVND (reference sequence). The V gene end was trimmed by 5 bases and the J gene end by 8 bases; junction bases not matched to a gene: 8. This CDR3 comprises 13 residues. The CDR3 DNA is TGTGCCAGTAGTCCCGACAGGGTATCCGGCTACACCTTC. Translated, it gives CASSPDRVSGYTF.

V is TRBV7-2 and J is TRBJ1-1, with a tentative D call TRBD1 (5 bases). Trimming cost V 5 bases and J 1 base, with 8 bases left between them. CDR1 and CDR2 (germline): SGHTA, FQGNSA. CDR3 size: 13 residues. In nucleotides, the CDR3 is TGTGCCAGCAGCGCTACAGGGAACACTGAAGCTTTCTTT. It encodes CASSATGNTEAFF.

This chain connects TRBV6-5 to TRBJ1-2; TRBD1 is a possible D gene (5 bases). The CDR3 covers 14 residues. V was clipped by 4 bases and J by 3 bases, with 12 bases between them. Germline CDR1 and CDR2: MNHEY and SVGAGI. CDR3 residues: CASSFGGGDYGYTF. The CDR3 DNA reads TGTGCCAGCAGTTTCGGAGGAGGGGACTATGGCTACACCTTC.

The genes are TRBV7-9 and TRBJ1-6; perhaps TRBD1 as D (6 bases). The CDR3 loop spans 15 amino acids. The germline V and J ends were trimmed by 4 bases and 9 bases, with 16 bases remaining between them. The germline V gene encodes CDR1 SEHNR and CDR2 FQNEAQ (reference sequence). The CDR3 sequence is CASSSTGFSSSPLHF. The CDR3 nucleotides are TGTGCCAGCAGCTCCACAGGGTTCTCTAGTTCACCCCTCCACTTT.